Presented here are 26 T cell receptor beta chains from one specimen sequenced in a study of OX40 agonist ivuxolimab in advanced cancers. Some clones are missing from TCRdb's copy, which holds only in-frame ones; the method was immunoSEQ multiplex PCR. The sample has approximately 61,000 clones, 91% seen once; the top ten hold around 1.7%. The sequencing here drew on CD4+ or CD8+ T cells sorted from blood, taken in a trial of the OX40 agonist ivuxolimab. These receptors came from an adult with an advanced solid tumor such as melanoma, head and neck, liver or kidney cancer.

This chain uses TRBV6-5 with TRBJ1-2; 9 bases line up with TRBD1. The germline gives CDR1 MNHEY, CDR2 SVGAGI. V shed 6 bases and J 6 bases; nucleotides not matched to a gene: 5. This CDR3 spans 13 amino acids. The chain's CDR3 is CASSRTGDHGYTF. Written as DNA, the CDR3 is TGTGCCAGCAGCCGGACAGGGGATCATGGCTACACCTTC.

V is TRBV7-3 and J is TRBJ2-6; 8 bases are a match to TRBD1. The V segment lost 5 bases and the J segment 0 bases; nucleotides outside the gene matches: 3. The germline V gene has CDR1 SGHTA and CDR2 FQGTGA. This CDR3 spans 16 amino acids. CDR3 loop: CASSQGTGSGANVLTF. The CDR3 DNA follows: TGTGCCAGCAGCCAAGGGACAGGCTCTGGGGCCAACGTCCTGACTTTC.

This clone appeared a single time. The chain combines TRBV6-1 with TRBJ2-2, with unresolved D. V dropped 2 bases and J dropped 4 bases, with 8 bases sitting between them. CDR3 length: 14 amino acids. Per germline, CDR1 MNHNS and CDR2 SASEGT. CDR3 coding DNA: TGTGCCAGCAGTGAATTTGGATCCACCGGGGAGCTGTTTTTT. It encodes CASSEFGSTGELFF.

The V call is TRBV2, the J call TRBJ2-5; no firm D call. Trimming removed 2 bases at V and 5 bases at J, with 3 bases between. The CDR3 has 11 amino acids. Per germline, CDR1 SNHLY and CDR2 FYNNEI. The CDR3 region has the DNA TGTGCCAGCAGTGAAAAGGAGACCCAGTACTTC. This gives the protein CASSEKETQYF.

The chain recombines TRBV5-1 with TRBJ2-1; 9 positions match TRBD2. J was trimmed by 7 bases and V by 3 bases; bases with no gene match: 5. Per germline, CDR1 SGHRS and CDR2 YFSETQ. The CDR3 contains 14 residues. The CDR3 protein is CASSSSGTLNEQFF. CDR3 DNA sequence: TGCGCCAGCAGCTCTAGCGGGACCCTAAATGAGCAGTTCTTC.

This chain joins TRBV5-6 and TRBJ1-3; D gene unclear. Trimming stripped 6 bases from V and 0 bases from J, with 10 bases between. The CDR3 contains 14 residues. Germline CDR1 and CDR2: SGHDT and YYEEEE. The CDR3 coding sequence is TGTGCCAGCAAAAAATCAGCCTCTGGAAACACCATATATTTT. Its protein product is CASKKSASGNTIYF.

This chain connects TRBV19 to TRBJ1-3, with unresolved D. Trimming pared 4 bases from V and 0 bases from J, leaving 10 bases between. Germline V lookup: CDR1 LNHDA, CDR2 SQIVND (reference sequence). The CDR3 totals 15 residues. CDR3: CASSTDFSSGNTIYF. CDR3 DNA: TGTGCCAGTAGTACCGATTTCTCCTCTGGAAACACCATATATTTT.

The gene calls are TRBV19 and TRBJ2-1, with 8 bases that match TRBD2. J was trimmed by 3 bases and V by 4 bases; bases with no gene match: 8. Germline V gene lookup returns CDR1 LNHDA and CDR2 SQIVND (reference sequence). This CDR3 is 16 amino acids long. CDR3 nucleotide sequence: TGTGCCAGTAGTACCTTAACGGGACTAGGCTACAATGAGCAGTTCTTC. Translated, it gives CASSTLTGLGYNEQFF.

Points on this clone: This sample also contains other DNA sequences that code for the same CDR3. This sequence joins TRBV30 and TRBJ2-3; 9 positions match TRBD1. The CDR3 length is 15 residues. Unmatched junction bases numbered 9, after V lost 4 bases and J lost 4 bases. Germline lookup yields CDR1 GTSNPN and CDR2 SVGIG (reference sequence). In DNA, the CDR3 is TGTGCCTGGACCGATACAGGGGGCTACGCAGATACGCAGTATTTT. This translates into CAWTDTGGYADTQYF.

The rearrangement links TRBV21-1 to TRBJ2-2; TRBD1 is the table's D call and was not checked against the DNA. TRBV21-1 is classified as a pseudogene. The length of the CDR3 is 17 residues. The CDR3 sequence is CASSKEKRTGILRELFF. CDR3 sequence (DNA): TGTGCCAGCAGCAAAGAGAAGCGGACAGGGATCTTGAGGGAGCTGTTTTTT.

The chain is built from TRBV28 and TRBJ2-5; D remains ambiguous. The end of the DNA is better explained by TRBJ2-7, so the J call may be wrong. CDR3 size: 13 residues. Germline V gene sequence: CDR1 MDHEN, CDR2 SYDVKM. The CDR3: CASSTLGWVEQYF. For the CDR3, the DNA is TGTGCCAGCAGTACTCTCGGGTGGGTCGAGCAGTACTTC.

CDR3 nucleotide sequence: TGTGCCTGGAGTCGAGGGGGGAGGGAAGAGACCCAGTACTTC. This encodes CAWSRGGREETQYF. This sequence joins TRBV30 and TRBJ2-5, with TRBD2 as a possible D gene (7 bases). CDR1 is GTSNPN, CDR2 SVGIG, per germline (reference sequence). The V and J ends lost 2 bases and 3 bases respectively, with 13 bases between them. The CDR3 runs to 14 residues.

The count of this clone is one. This chain links TRBV7-9 with TRBJ1-2; D might be TRBD1 (6 bases). The V end was cut by 3 bases, the J end by 7 bases, with 12 bases between. The V gene's germline CDR1 is SEHNR and CDR2 FQNEAQ (reference sequence). This CDR3 region has 13 residues. CDR3 in DNA: TGTGCCAGCAGCTTTGAGGCAGGGGTTGGCTACACCTTC. Protein: CASSFEAGVGYTF.

The chain links TRBV25-1 to TRBJ1-2; D remains unclear. With 2 bases removed from V and 6 bases from J, the gap between germline ends came to 13 bases. Germline V gene sequence: CDR1 MGHDK, CDR2 SYGVNS. CDR3 length: 14 residues. CDR3: CASSEGVVENGYTF. In DNA, the CDR3 is TGTGCCAGCAGTGAAGGCGTAGTGGAAAATGGCTACACCTTC.

V and J are TRBV7-9 and TRBJ2-7; D perhaps matches TRBD1 (5 bases). The V and J ends lost 0 bases and 5 bases respectively, with 11 bases between them. CDR3 length: 14 amino acids. Per the germline V gene, CDR1 is SEHNR and CDR2 is FQNEAQ (reference sequence). Here the CDR3 DNA reads TGTGCCAGCAGCTTAGCAGGGGCAGTAGACGAGCAGTACTTC. Translation gives CASSLAGAVDEQYF.

The rearrangement uses TRBV19 and TRBJ2-3, with 11 bases identical to TRBD2. CDR3 size: 12 residues. Germline CDR1 LNHDA, CDR2 SQIVND (reference sequence). The V gene end was trimmed by 10 bases and the J gene end by 5 bases; junction bases not matched to a gene: 2. CDR3 coding DNA: TGTGCCACGCTAGCGGGGGGAGATACGCAGTATTTT. Protein: CATLAGGDTQYF. Based on the CDR3 plus reference TRBV19 and TRBJ2-3, the full variable domain is DGGITQSPKYLFRKEGQNVTLSCEQNLNHDAMYWYRQDPGQGLRLIYYSQIVNDFQKGDIAEGYSVSREKKESFPLTVTSAQKNPTAFYLCATLAGGDTQYFGPGTRLTVL.

The chain couples TRBV6-4 to TRBJ2-6; 9 bases are a match to TRBD1. CDR1 MRHNA and CDR2 SNTAGT come from the germline V gene. V shed 6 bases, J shed 4 bases, and the junction held 13 bases outside the gene matches. The CDR3 runs to 18 residues. The CDR3 coding sequence is TGTGCCAGCAGCCGTGAGGGACAGGGTGGGTCCGGGGCCAACGTCCTGACTTTC. Translated, it gives CASSREGQGGSGANVLTF.

In this sample, this clone turned up a few times. This chain connects TRBV28 to TRBJ1-2; D may be TRBD1 (5 bases). The CDR3 spans 12 residues. V lost 4 bases to trimming and J lost 5 bases, with 8 bases between them. Germline lookup yields CDR1 MDHEN and CDR2 SYDVKM. CDR3 region: CASSWEGYGYTF. The CDR3, as DNA: TGTGCCAGCAGTTGGGAGGGGTATGGCTACACCTTC.

The J gene is TRBJ2-7, the V gene TRBV27; no firm D call. From germline, CDR1 is MNHEY and CDR2 SMNVEV (reference sequence). The ends were cut back, 2 bases at V and 0 bases at J, with 20 bases in the middle. The CDR3 runs to 18 residues. CDR3 in amino acids: CASSLIGSYEKHSYEQYF. The CDR3 DNA follows: TGTGCCAGCAGTTTAATAGGTTCTTATGAGAAGCACTCCTACGAGCAGTACTTC.

The chain links TRBV19 to TRBJ1-2; 9 bases are shared with TRBD1. Trimming took 7 bases from V and 0 from J; bases not matched to a gene: 3. The CDR3 is 14 residues long. Germline V gene sequence: CDR1 LNHDA, CDR2 SQIVND (reference sequence). The CDR3 spells CASKRTGANYGYTF. CDR3 DNA sequence: TGTGCCAGTAAGCGGACAGGGGCTAACTATGGCTACACCTTC. Using reference TRBV19 and TRBJ1-2 for the parts outside the CDR3, the full variable domain is DGGITQSPKYLFRKEGQNVTLSCEQNLNHDAMYWYRQDPGQGLRLIYYSQIVNDFQKGDIAEGYSVSREKKESFPLTVTSAQKNPTAFYLCASKRTGANYGYTFGSGTRLTVV.

The V call is TRBV2, the J call TRBJ2-5; 10 bases are shared with TRBD2. The germline CDR1 and CDR2 sequences are SNHLY and FYNNEI. Germline trimming cut 6 bases from V and 5 bases from J; bases unmatched to any gene: 21. This CDR3 is built from 19 residues. The CDR3 here is CASSETFSGGSIQQETQYF. The CDR3 coding sequence is TGTGCCAGCAGCGAGACCTTTAGCGGGGGGTCCATTCAACAGGAGACCCAGTACTTC.

This chain joins TRBV5-1 and TRBJ2-1; 11 nucleotides agree with TRBD2. This CDR3 comprises 15 residues. J lost 5 bases, V lost 4 bases, and 5 bases had no gene match. The germline CDR1 and CDR2 sequences are SGHRS and YFSETQ. For the CDR3, the DNA is TGCGCCAGCAGCAAACTAGCGGGAGCAGACAATGAGCAGTTCTTC. Protein product: CASSKLAGADNEQFF.

V usage is TRBV6-1 and J usage is TRBJ2-7; 11 nucleotides match TRBD1. The length of the CDR3 is 14 residues. V lost 5 bases, J lost 4 bases, and 4 bases stayed unmatched. The V gene's germline CDR1 is MNHNS and CDR2 SASEGT. For the CDR3, the DNA is TGTGCCAGCAGTAGGACAGGGGGCTTGTACGAGCAGTACTTC. Encoded protein: CASSRTGGLYEQYF.

The chain links TRBV5-1 to TRBJ2-3; 7 nucleotides agree with TRBD2. This CDR3 region has 15 residues. Germline CDR1 reads SGHRS; CDR2 reads YFSETQ. Germline trimming cut 1 base from V and 0 bases from J; bases unmatched to any gene: 2. CDR3 loop: CASSLTGGSTDTQYF. CDR3 nucleotide sequence: TGCGCCAGCAGCTTGACGGGAGGAAGCACAGATACGCAGTATTTT.

Here the CDR3 reads CSVEPLLGGGGEQYF. CDR3 bases: TGCAGCGTTGAACCCTTATTGGGAGGGGGTGGCGAGCAGTACTTC. The gene calls are TRBV29-1 and TRBJ2-7, with D perhaps TRBD2 (7 bases). V shed 2 bases and J shed 6 bases, with 20 bases lying between them. Germline V CDR1 and CDR2: SQVTM, ANQGSEA. The CDR3 has 15 amino acids.

CDR3 sequence: CASSKVNRWEHQETQYF. The CDR3 DNA sequence: TGTGCCAGCAGCAAAGTCAATAGGTGGGAGCACCAAGAGACCCAGTACTTC. The chain links TRBV21-1 to TRBJ2-5; TRBD2, the D gene given by the table, was not confirmed from the DNA. TRBV21-1 is a known pseudogene. This CDR3 spans 17 amino acids.